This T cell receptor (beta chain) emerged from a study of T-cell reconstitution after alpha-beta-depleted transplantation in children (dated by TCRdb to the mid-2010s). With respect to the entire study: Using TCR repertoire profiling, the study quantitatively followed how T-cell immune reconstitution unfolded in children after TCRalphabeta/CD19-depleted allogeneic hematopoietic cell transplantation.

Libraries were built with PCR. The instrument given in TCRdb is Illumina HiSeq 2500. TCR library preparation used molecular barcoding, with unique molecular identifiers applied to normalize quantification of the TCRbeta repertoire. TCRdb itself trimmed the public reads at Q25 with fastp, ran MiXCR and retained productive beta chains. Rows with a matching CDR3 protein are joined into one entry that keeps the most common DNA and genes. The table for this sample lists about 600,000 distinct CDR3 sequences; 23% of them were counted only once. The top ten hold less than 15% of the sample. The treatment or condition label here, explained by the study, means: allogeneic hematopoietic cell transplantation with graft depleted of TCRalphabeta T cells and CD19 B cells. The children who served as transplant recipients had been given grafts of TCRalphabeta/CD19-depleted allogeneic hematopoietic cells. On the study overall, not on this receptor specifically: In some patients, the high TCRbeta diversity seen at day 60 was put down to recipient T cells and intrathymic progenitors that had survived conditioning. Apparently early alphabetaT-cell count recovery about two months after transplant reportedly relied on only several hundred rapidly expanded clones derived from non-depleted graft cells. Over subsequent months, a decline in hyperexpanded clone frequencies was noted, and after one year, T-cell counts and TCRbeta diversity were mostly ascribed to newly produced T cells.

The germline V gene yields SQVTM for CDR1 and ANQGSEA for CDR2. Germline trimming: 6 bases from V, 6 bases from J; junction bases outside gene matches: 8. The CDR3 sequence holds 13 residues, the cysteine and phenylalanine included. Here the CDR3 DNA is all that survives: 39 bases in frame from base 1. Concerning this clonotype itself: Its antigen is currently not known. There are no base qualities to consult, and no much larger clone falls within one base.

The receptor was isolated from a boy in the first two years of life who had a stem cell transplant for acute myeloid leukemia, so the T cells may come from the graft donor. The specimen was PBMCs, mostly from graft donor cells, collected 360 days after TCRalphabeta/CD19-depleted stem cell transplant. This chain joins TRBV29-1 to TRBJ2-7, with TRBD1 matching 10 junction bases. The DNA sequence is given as TGCAGCGTCGCCGGGACAGGGGTGGGCGAGCAGTACTTC. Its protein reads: CSVAGTGVGEQYF.